These 19 T cell receptor beta chains share one sample of origin, sequenced in a study of shared clonotypes between healthy human individuals. Clones were read by immunoSEQ multiplex PCR, and TCRdb kept only the in-frame ones, dropping some. The sample includes about 580,000 clones, roughly 98% of them seen just once. Terminally differentiated effector memory CD45RA+ cells were excluded by CCR7 positive selection of CD45RO-negative cells. The sequenced material came from naive CD8+ T cells sorted from blood. The receptors were gathered from a man under 40 in good health.

The rearrangement joins TRBV11-2 to TRBJ2-1, with TRBD2 matching over 12 bases. The CDR3 runs to 16 residues. J gave up 6 bases and V 5 bases, and 8 bases lay outside the gene matches. Per germline, CDR1 SGHAT and CDR2 FQNNGV. In DNA form, the CDR3 reads TGTGCCAGCAGCCGCGGGTCTAGCGGGAGGGGCAATGAGCAGTTCTTC. Translated: CASSRGSSGRGNEQFF.

V and J are TRBV2 and TRBJ2-3; D uncertain. Looked up from germline, CDR1 is SNHLY and CDR2 is FYNNEI. CDR3 length: 11 amino acids. Trimming shortened V by 3 bases and J by 2 bases, and 0 bases separated the two germline ends. CDR3 loop: CASSDTDTQYF. Written as DNA, the CDR3 is TGTGCCAGCAGTGACACAGATACGCAGTATTTT.

This clone was picked up one time. The CDR3 region has the DNA TGTGCCAGCGGAATCCAAGTTCTGGCGCAGTTCTTC. As protein: CASGIQVLAQFF. The rearrangement joins TRBV27 to TRBJ2-1; D is ambiguous. Looked up from germline, CDR1 is MNHEY and CDR2 is SMNVEV (reference sequence). With 8 bases removed from V and 12 bases from J, the gap between germline ends came to 17 bases. The CDR3 runs 12 residues.

The chain employs TRBV7-6 and TRBJ2-7; D possibly matches TRBD1 or TRBD2 (5 bases each). This CDR3 has 14 residues. Germline V lookup: CDR1 SGHVS, CDR2 FNYEAQ. Between the trimmed V and J ends, which lost 3 bases and 2 bases, there was a span of 11 bases. The CDR3 DNA is TGTGCCAGCAGCTTTGGGACCGCCACCTACGAGCAGTACTTC. Translated, it gives CASSFGTATYEQYF.

This chain joins TRBV4-3 and TRBJ1-2, with D possibly being TRBD1 (5 bases). The CDR3 is made up of 15 amino acids. The germline V gene has CDR1 LGHNA and CDR2 YSLEER. V lost 0 bases and J 5 bases, leaving 13 bases between the germline ends. CDR3 bases: TGCGCCAGCAGCCAAGAGGAGGGCGGGGGATATGGCTACACCTTC. It is translated as CASSQEEGGGYGYTF.

The J gene is TRBJ2-7, the V gene TRBV5-1; D assignment may be TRBD1 or TRBD2 (5 bases each). V was cut by 5 bases and J by 5 bases, with 20 bases left in between. The CDR3 length is 15 residues. Germline CDR1 SGHRS, CDR2 YFSETQ. CDR3 DNA sequence: TGCGCCAGCAGGCCAGCAGGGCTAGGAGCGGACGAGCAGTACTTC. This encodes CASRPAGLGADEQYF.

V gene TRBV15 combines with J gene TRBJ2-2; D gene unclear. Germline CDR1 and CDR2: LNHNV and YYDKDF (reference sequence). With 3 bases removed from V and 7 bases from J, the gap between germline ends came to 6 bases. This CDR3 region has 12 residues. CDR3 bases: TGTGCCACCAGCAGCGGGCTCGGGGAGCTGTTTTTT. This translates into CATSSGLGELFF.

This clone came up once. The CDR3 loop reads CASSRGGRVDGYTF. CDR3 DNA: TGTGCCAGCAGCCGAGGGGGGAGGGTCGATGGCTACACCTTC. The chain combines TRBV7-9 with TRBJ1-2; TRBD1 might be the D (6 bases). The CDR3 has 14 amino acids. Germline assignment: CDR1 SEHNR and CDR2 FQNEAQ (reference sequence). The V gene lost 5 bases and the J gene lost 6 bases, with 16 bases spanning the gap.

In regard to this clone: A junction boundary mismatches the germline segment, possibly from a read error. The rearrangement joins TRBV27 to TRBJ1-2; D ambiguous. The CDR3 is 11 residues long. CDR1 is MNHEY, CDR2 SMNVEV, per germline (reference sequence). The CDR3, as DNA: TGTGCCAGCGGTTTTGGGTATGGCTACACCTTC. This codes for CASGFGYGYTF.

The chain links TRBV7-9 to TRBJ2-7; D is unclear. This CDR3 region has 14 residues. In germline, CDR1 is SEHNR, CDR2 FQNEAQ (reference sequence). Trimming took 5 bases from V and 2 from J, leaving 13 bases between them. The CDR3 protein is CASSGRAKAYEQYF. In DNA form, the CDR3 reads TGTGCCAGCAGCGGCCGGGCCAAAGCCTACGAGCAGTACTTC. Drawing the rest from reference TRBV7-9 and TRBJ2-7, the complete variable domain is DTGVSQNPRHKITKRGQNVTFRCDPISEHNRLYWYRQTLGQGPEFLTYFQNEAQLEKSRLLSDRFSAERPKGSFSTLEIQRTEQGDSAMYLCASSGRAKAYEQYFGPGTRLTVT.

The CDR3 spells CPGAAGRESTDTQYF. CDR3 DNA: TGCCCAGGGGCCGCCGGGAGGGAGTCAACAGATACGCAGTATTTT. The rearrangement joins TRBV29-1 to TRBJ2-3; TRBD2 agrees at 8 bases. CDR3 length: 15 residues. Germline V CDR1 and CDR2: SQVTM, ANQGSEA.

The V call is TRBV5-4, the J call TRBJ2-1, with a possible D match to TRBD2 (5 bases). With 4 bases removed from V and 0 bases from J, the gap between germline ends came to 8 bases. This CDR3 is built from 14 residues. Germline V gene sequence: CDR1 SGHNT, CDR2 YYREEE (reference sequence). The CDR3 DNA sequence: TGTGCCAGCAGCCCGGGGAGCTCCTACAATGAGCAGTTCTTC. Its protein product is CASSPGSSYNEQFF.

V is TRBV2 and J is TRBJ2-3; 8 bases line up with TRBD2. This CDR3 has 13 residues. After removal of 11 bases from V and 5 bases from J, the junction contained 9 bases not matched to a gene. Per germline, CDR1 SNHLY and CDR2 FYNNEI. CDR3 sequence: CAVRGAGEDTQYF. CDR3 coding DNA: TGTGCCGTACGGGGAGCGGGAGAAGATACGCAGTATTTT.

This sequence joins TRBV7-9 and TRBJ2-2; D is perhaps TRBD1 (6 bases). The CDR3 spans 18 residues. From germline, CDR1 is SEHNR and CDR2 FQNEAQ (reference sequence). V dropped 4 bases and J dropped 2 bases, with 20 bases sitting between them. For the CDR3, the DNA is TGTGCCAGCAGCTCTAGCTGGGGGCAGGGTGTCAACACCGGGGAGCTGTTTTTT. Translation: CASSSSWGQGVNTGELFF. Based on the CDR3 plus reference TRBV7-9 and TRBJ2-2, the full variable domain is DTGVSQNPRHKITKRGQNVTFRCDPISEHNRLYWYRQTLGQGPEFLTYFQNEAQLEKSRLLSDRFSAERPKGSFSTLEIQRTEQGDSAMYLCASSSSWGQGVNTGELFFGEGSRLTVL.

The chain recombines TRBV7-6 with TRBJ2-1; D gene ambiguous. The germline V gene encodes CDR1 SGHVS and CDR2 FNYEAQ. The CDR3 covers 14 residues. The V end lost 1 base, the J end lost 1 base, and 5 bases lay between the germline ends. The chain's CDR3 is CASSLGESYNEQFF. The CDR3 nucleotides read TGTGCCAGCAGCTTAGGAGAGTCCTACAATGAGCAGTTCTTC.

This chain joins TRBV27 and TRBJ2-2; D tentatively reads TRBD1 or TRBD2 (6 bases each). The germline gives CDR1 MNHEY, CDR2 SMNVEV (reference sequence). This CDR3 is built from 16 residues. V gave up 3 bases and J gave up 5 bases, with 16 bases separating them. The CDR3 region is CASSFISRGLTGELFF. The CDR3 DNA reads TGTGCCAGCAGTTTTATTTCTCGGGGGCTGACCGGGGAGCTGTTTTTT.

The chain uses TRBV2 and TRBJ1-2; 10 nucleotides align to TRBD1. This CDR3 has 15 residues. The ends lost 10 bases at V and 5 bases at J; junction bases unmatched: 13. Per the germline V gene, CDR1 is SNHLY and CDR2 is FYNNEI. The CDR3 region has the DNA TGTGCCACCAAGATCCCACGGGGACAGGGGTATGGCTACACCTTC. Translation gives CATKIPRGQGYGYTF.

The rearrangement links TRBV5-1 to TRBJ2-7; D uncertain. CDR1 and CDR2 (germline): SGHRS, YFSETQ. The CDR3 covers 13 residues. The germline V and J ends were trimmed by 5 bases and 0 bases, with 9 bases remaining between them. CDR3 in amino acids: CASRLASSYEQYF. CDR3 DNA sequence: TGCGCCAGCAGGCTCGCGAGCTCCTACGAGCAGTACTTC.

The rearrangement uses TRBV11-3 and TRBJ2-7, with 8 bases that match TRBD1. The CDR3 sequence is 15 residues long. V shed 5 bases and J 3 bases; nucleotides not matched to a gene: 9. In germline, CDR1 is SGHNT, CDR2 YENEEA. The CDR3 protein is CASSQKGTGLYEQYF. The CDR3 coding sequence is TGTGCCAGCAGCCAAAAAGGGACAGGACTCTACGAGCAGTACTTC. The full variable domain, in which reference TRBV11-3 and TRBJ2-7 provide the parts outside the CDR3, is EAGVVQSPRYKIIEKKQPVAFWCNPISGHNTLYWYLQNLGQGPELLIRYENEEAVDDSQLPKDRFSAERLKGVDSTLKIQPAELGDSAVYLCASSQKGTGLYEQYFGPGTRLTVT.